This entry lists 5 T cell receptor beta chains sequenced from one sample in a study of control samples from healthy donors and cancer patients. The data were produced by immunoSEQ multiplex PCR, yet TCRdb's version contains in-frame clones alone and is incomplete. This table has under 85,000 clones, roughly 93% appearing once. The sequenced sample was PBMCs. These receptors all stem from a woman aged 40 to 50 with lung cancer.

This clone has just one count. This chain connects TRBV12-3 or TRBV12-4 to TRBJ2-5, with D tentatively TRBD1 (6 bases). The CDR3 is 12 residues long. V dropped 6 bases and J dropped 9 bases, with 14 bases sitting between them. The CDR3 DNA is TGTGCCAGCAGCGGGACACCGAGGGCCCAGTACTTC. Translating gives CASSGTPRAQYF.

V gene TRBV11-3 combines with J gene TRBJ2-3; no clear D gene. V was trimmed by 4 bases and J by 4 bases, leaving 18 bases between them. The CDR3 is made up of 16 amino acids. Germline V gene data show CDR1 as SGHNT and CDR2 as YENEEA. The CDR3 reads CASSSGSLGAPDTQYF. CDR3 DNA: TGTGCCAGCAGCTCCGGCTCACTTGGCGCCCCAGATACGCAGTATTTT. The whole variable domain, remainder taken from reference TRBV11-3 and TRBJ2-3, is EAGVVQSPRYKIIEKKQPVAFWCNPISGHNTLYWYLQNLGQGPELLIRYENEEAVDDSQLPKDRFSAERLKGVDSTLKIQPAELGDSAVYLCASSSGSLGAPDTQYFGPGTRLTVL.

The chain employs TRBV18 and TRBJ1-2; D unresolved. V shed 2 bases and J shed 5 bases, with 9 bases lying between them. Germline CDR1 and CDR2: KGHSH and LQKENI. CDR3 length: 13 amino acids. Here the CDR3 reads CASSPDTGYGYTF. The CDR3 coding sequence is TGTGCCAGCTCACCAGACACTGGGTATGGCTACACCTTC.

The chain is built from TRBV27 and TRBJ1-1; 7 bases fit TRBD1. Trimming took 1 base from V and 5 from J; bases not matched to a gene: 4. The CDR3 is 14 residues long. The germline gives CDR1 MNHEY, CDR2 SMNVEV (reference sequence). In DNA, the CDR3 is TGTGCCAGCAGTTTATTAGGGGGCGGTACTGAAGCTTTCTTT. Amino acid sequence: CASSLLGGGTEAFF.

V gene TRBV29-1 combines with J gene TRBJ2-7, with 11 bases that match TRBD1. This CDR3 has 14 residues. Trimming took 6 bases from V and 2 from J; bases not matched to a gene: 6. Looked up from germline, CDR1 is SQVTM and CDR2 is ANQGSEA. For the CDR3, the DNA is TGCAGCGTCGGACAGGGGGCGCTTGCCTACGAGCAGTACTTC. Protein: CSVGQGALAYEQYF.